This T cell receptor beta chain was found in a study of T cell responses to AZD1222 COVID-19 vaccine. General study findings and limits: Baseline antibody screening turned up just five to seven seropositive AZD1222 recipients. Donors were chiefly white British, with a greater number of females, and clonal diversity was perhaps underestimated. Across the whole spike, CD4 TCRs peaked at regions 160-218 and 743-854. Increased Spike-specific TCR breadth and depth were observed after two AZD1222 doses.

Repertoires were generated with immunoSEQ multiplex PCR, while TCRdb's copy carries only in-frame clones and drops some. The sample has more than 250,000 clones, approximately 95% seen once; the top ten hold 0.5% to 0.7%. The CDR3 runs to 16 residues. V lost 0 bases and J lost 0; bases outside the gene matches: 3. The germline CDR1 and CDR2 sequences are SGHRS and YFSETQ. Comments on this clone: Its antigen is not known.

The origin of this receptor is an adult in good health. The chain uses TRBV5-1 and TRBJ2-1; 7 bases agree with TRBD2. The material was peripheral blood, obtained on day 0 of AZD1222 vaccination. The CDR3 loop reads CASSLASGVSYNEQFF. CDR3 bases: TGCGCCAGCAGCTTGGCTAGCGGCGTCTCCTACAATGAGCAGTTCTTC.